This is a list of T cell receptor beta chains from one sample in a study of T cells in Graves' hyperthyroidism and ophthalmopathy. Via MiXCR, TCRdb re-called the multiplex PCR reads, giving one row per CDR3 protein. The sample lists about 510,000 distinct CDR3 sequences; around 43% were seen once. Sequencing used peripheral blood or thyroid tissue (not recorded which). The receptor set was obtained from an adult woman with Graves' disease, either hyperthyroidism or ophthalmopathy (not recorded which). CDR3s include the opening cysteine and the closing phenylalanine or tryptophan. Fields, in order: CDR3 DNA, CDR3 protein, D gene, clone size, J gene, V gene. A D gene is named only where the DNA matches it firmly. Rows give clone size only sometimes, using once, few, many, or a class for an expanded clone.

cdr3_nt: TGTGCCAGCAGTTACACGAATTTAGGAGAGACCCAGTACTTC
cdr3_aa: CASSYTNLGETQYF
d_call: NA
clone_size: NA
j_call: TRBJ2-5
v_call: TRBV6-2/TRBV6-3

cdr3_nt: TGTGCCAGCTCACCACCGATGGGGGAAGAGACCCAGTACTTC
cdr3_aa: CASSPPMGEETQYF
d_call: NA
clone_size: NA
j_call: TRBJ2-5
v_call: TRBV18

cdr3_nt: TGTGCCAGCAGCCCGATCACGGGAGCTGAAGCTTTCTTT
cdr3_aa: CASSPITGAEAFF
d_call: NA
clone_size: many
j_call: TRBJ1-1
v_call: TRBV7-3

cdr3_nt: TGTGCCAGCAGTTACCCCGGACAGGGGGCGACTGAAGCTTTCTTT
cdr3_aa: CASSYPGQGATEAFF
d_call: TRBD1
clone_size: NA
j_call: TRBJ1-1
v_call: TRBV6-6

cdr3_nt: TGCAGCGTTGTACTTCCGACAGGGGGATCCTTGTCCTACGAGCAGTACTTC
cdr3_aa: CSVVLPTGGSLSYEQYF
d_call: TRBD1
clone_size: NA
j_call: TRBJ2-7
v_call: TRBV29-1

cdr3_nt: TGTGCCATCAGTAGTGGACAGGGTGGCAATCAGCCCCAGCATTTT
cdr3_aa: CAISSGQGGNQPQHF
d_call: TRBD1
clone_size: NA
j_call: TRBJ1-5
v_call: TRBV10-3

cdr3_nt: TGTGCCAGCTCACCCTACCCGGGACAGACCCACGAGCAGTACTTC
cdr3_aa: CASSPYPGQTHEQYF
d_call: TRBD1
clone_size: few
j_call: TRBJ2-7
v_call: TRBV7-9

cdr3_nt: TGCAGCGCCTCACCCAGGACAGGGGAAAACTATGGCTACACCTTC
cdr3_aa: CSASPRTGENYGYTF
d_call: TRBD1
clone_size: NA
j_call: TRBJ1-2
v_call: TRBV29-1

cdr3_nt: TGTGCCAGCAGCTTAAGAGGGGGCGCGGGAGGGTACACTGAAGCTTTCTTT
cdr3_aa: CASSLRGGAGGYTEAFF
d_call: TRBD1
clone_size: many
j_call: TRBJ1-1
v_call: TRBV7-3

cdr3_nt: TGTGCCAGCAGCCACCGGGGCACCTATGGCTACACCTTC
cdr3_aa: CASSHRGTYGYTF
d_call: NA
clone_size: NA
j_call: TRBJ1-2
v_call: TRBV7-9

cdr3_nt: TGTGCCAGCAGCGTAGCGGAGGGTAATTCACCCCTCCACTTT
cdr3_aa: CASSVAEGNSPLHF
d_call: NA
clone_size: NA
j_call: TRBJ1-6
v_call: TRBV9

cdr3_nt: TGTGCCAGCAGGGGGACAGGCGGGAACACTGAAGCTTTCTTT
cdr3_aa: CASRGTGGNTEAFF
d_call: TRBD1
clone_size: many
j_call: TRBJ1-1
v_call: TRBV25-1

cdr3_nt: TGTGCCAGCAGCTTAGAGGGCCAAGAGACCCAGTACTTC
cdr3_aa: CASSLEGQETQYF
d_call: NA
clone_size: many
j_call: TRBJ2-5
v_call: TRBV7-2

cdr3_nt: TGTGCCAGCAGCTCGAGGGGGGACAGGAACTACGAGCAGTACTTC
cdr3_aa: CASSSRGDRNYEQYF
d_call: TRBD1
clone_size: NA
j_call: TRBJ2-7
v_call: TRBV11-1

cdr3_nt: TGTGCCAGCAGCTCACGGGGACAGACTAATGAAAAACTGTTTTTT
cdr3_aa: CASSSRGQTNEKLFF
d_call: TRBD1
clone_size: few
j_call: TRBJ1-4
v_call: TRBV7-9

cdr3_nt: TGTGCCAGCAACAGGGACAGGCTGAACACCGGGGAGCTGTTTTTT
cdr3_aa: CASNRDRLNTGELFF
d_call: TRBD1
clone_size: once
j_call: TRBJ2-2
v_call: TRBV7-9

cdr3_nt: TGTGCCAGCAGTGCAGGGGTGTCCGATTCACCCCTCCACTTT
cdr3_aa: CASSAGVSDSPLHF
d_call: NA
clone_size: NA
j_call: TRBJ1-6
v_call: TRBV2

cdr3_nt: TGCGCCAGCAGTAGTTCGCTTGCGGGAGTCCACGGGGAGCTGTTTTTT
cdr3_aa: CASSSSLAGVHGELFF
d_call: TRBD2
clone_size: once
j_call: TRBJ2-2
v_call: TRBV10-1

cdr3_nt: TGTGCCAGCAGCTTAGTGGCTAGCGGGGGGGTGGAGACCCAGTACTTC
cdr3_aa: CASSLVASGGVETQYF
d_call: TRBD2
clone_size: NA
j_call: TRBJ2-5
v_call: TRBV7-2

cdr3_nt: TGTGCCAGCAGACGGGGACAGGTCTACGAGCAGTACTTC
cdr3_aa: CASRRGQVYEQYF
d_call: TRBD1
clone_size: NA
j_call: TRBJ2-7
v_call: TRBV10-3

cdr3_nt: TGTGCCAGCAGTGCCTCTAAAGACCCTCCCTCCGGGGAGCTGTTTTTT
cdr3_aa: CASSASKDPPSGELFF
d_call: NA
clone_size: NA
j_call: TRBJ2-2
v_call: TRBV6-4

cdr3_nt: TGCGCCAGCAGTGAGATGGGACAGGGAAGAACCGGGGAGCTGTTTTTT
cdr3_aa: CASSEMGQGRTGELFF
d_call: TRBD1
clone_size: NA
j_call: TRBJ2-2
v_call: TRBV10-1

cdr3_nt: TGTGCCAGCCGGGGACACCTCCAAGGGGCCAACGTCCTGACTTTC
cdr3_aa: CASRGHLQGANVLTF
d_call: NA
clone_size: NA
j_call: TRBJ2-6
v_call: TRBV28

cdr3_nt: TGTGCCATCAGTGAGTCGAAACTCAACCAGCCAAGCACAGATACGCAGTATTTT
cdr3_aa: CAISESKLNQPSTDTQYF
d_call: NA
clone_size: few
j_call: TRBJ2-3
v_call: TRBV10-3

cdr3_nt: TGTGCCAGTACCCATACAACGGGGACCGGGGAGCTGTTTTTT
cdr3_aa: CASTHTTGTGELFF
d_call: NA
clone_size: few
j_call: TRBJ2-2
v_call: TRBV19

cdr3_nt: TGCAGCGTTGACTCGGGGAACTCCTACGAGCAGTACTTC
cdr3_aa: CSVDSGNSYEQYF
d_call: NA
clone_size: many
j_call: TRBJ2-7
v_call: TRBV29-1

cdr3_nt: TGCAGTGCTGATAGGGGGAGGGCCTGGAACCATGAGCAGTACTTC
cdr3_aa: CSADRGRAWNHEQYF
d_call: NA
clone_size: once
j_call: TRBJ2-7
v_call: TRBV20-1

cdr3_nt: TGTGCCAGCAGCTTGACAGGGACTGGCACTGAAGCTTTCTTT
cdr3_aa: CASSLTGTGTEAFF
d_call: TRBD1
clone_size: NA
j_call: TRBJ1-1
v_call: TRBV7-9

cdr3_nt: TGTGCCAGCAGTCTTTCGGCAGGAGAAGACTATGGCTACACCTTC
cdr3_aa: CASSLSAGEDYGYTF
d_call: NA
clone_size: NA
j_call: TRBJ1-2
v_call: TRBV2

cdr3_nt: TGCAGTGCTACCCGACAGGCCTACTCCTACGAGCAGTACTTC
cdr3_aa: CSATRQAYSYEQYF
d_call: NA
clone_size: many
j_call: TRBJ2-7
v_call: TRBV20-1

cdr3_nt: TGTGCCAGCAGCTTAGCTAGCGGGAGGGGGAATGAAAAACTGTTTTTT
cdr3_aa: CASSLASGRGNEKLFF
d_call: NA
clone_size: NA
j_call: TRBJ1-4
v_call: TRBV7-2

cdr3_nt: TGTGCCAGCAGCTTAGTAGGGGGGAACACTGAAGCTTTCTTT
cdr3_aa: CASSLVGGNTEAFF
d_call: NA
clone_size: many
j_call: TRBJ1-1
v_call: TRBV7-2

cdr3_nt: TGTGCCATCAGCGCTACAGGGGCGCGGTCCTACGAGCAGTACTTC
cdr3_aa: CAISATGARSYEQYF
d_call: TRBD1
clone_size: few
j_call: TRBJ2-7
v_call: TRBV10-3

cdr3_nt: TGTGCCAGCAGCTTAGGTTTGGGACAGAGCAATCAGCCCCAGCATTTT
cdr3_aa: CASSLGLGQSNQPQHF
d_call: TRBD1
clone_size: many
j_call: TRBJ1-5
v_call: TRBV7-8

cdr3_nt: TGCAGTGCCCTGGGACAGGGCATGGGCAATCAGCCCCAGCATTTT
cdr3_aa: CSALGQGMGNQPQHF
d_call: TRBD1
clone_size: many
j_call: TRBJ1-5
v_call: TRBV20-1

cdr3_nt: TGCGCCAGCAGCGGGACTAGCGGGTCGCTTTCAGATACGCAGTATTTT
cdr3_aa: CASSGTSGSLSDTQYF
d_call: TRBD2
clone_size: NA
j_call: TRBJ2-3
v_call: TRBV10-1

cdr3_nt: TGCAGTGCTACCCGGGGATGGGGTGAAAAACTGTTTTTT
cdr3_aa: CSATRGWGEKLFF
d_call: NA
clone_size: NA
j_call: TRBJ1-4
v_call: TRBV20-1

cdr3_nt: TGTGCCAGCAGCCCCCAGGACAGGGGGTACGAGCAGTACTTC
cdr3_aa: CASSPQDRGYEQYF
d_call: TRBD1
clone_size: many
j_call: TRBJ2-7
v_call: TRBV7-9

cdr3_nt: TGTGCCAGCAGTTTAGCGTCGGGGTTGCCTGGCTACACCTTC
cdr3_aa: CASSLASGLPGYTF
d_call: NA
clone_size: many
j_call: TRBJ1-2
v_call: TRBV12-3/TRBV12-4

cdr3_nt: TGTGCCAGCAGCCAGTTCTCAGGGGGCGGATCACCCCTCCACTTT
cdr3_aa: CASSQFSGGGSPLHF
d_call: TRBD1
clone_size: once
j_call: TRBJ1-6
v_call: TRBV14

cdr3_nt: TGCGCCAGCAGCTTGGTGGGGGAAGTCTATGGCTACACCTTC
cdr3_aa: CASSLVGEVYGYTF
d_call: NA
clone_size: few
j_call: TRBJ1-2
v_call: TRBV5-1

cdr3_nt: TGTGCCAGCAGCCTCCCGGGACAGGGTTCCAACGAGCAGTACTTC
cdr3_aa: CASSLPGQGSNEQYF
d_call: TRBD1
clone_size: few
j_call: TRBJ2-7
v_call: TRBV4-2

cdr3_nt: TGTGCCAGCAGCCCGACTAGCGGGAGTGCGGAGACCCAGTACTTC
cdr3_aa: CASSPTSGSAETQYF
d_call: TRBD2
clone_size: few
j_call: TRBJ2-5
v_call: TRBV7-2